One sample yielded the 9 T cell receptor beta chains listed below, sequenced in a study of identical twins. One entry per CDR3 protein, called by TCRdb with MiXCR from the 5' RACE reads. The sample lists about 890,000 distinct CDR3 sequences, 9% to 15% occurring once. This sample was also put to use in a study of yellow fever vaccine responses in identical twins.

The sample taken for sequencing was PBMCs. The origin of the receptors is a woman aged 18-30 years in good health.

CDR3: CASSRGLANEKLFF. CDR3 coding DNA: TGTGCCAGCAGCCGAGGGTTGGCTAATGAAAAACTGTTTTTT. This chain connects TRBV25-1 to TRBJ1-4; no firm D call. V gave up 6 bases and J gave up 3 bases, with 11 bases separating them. From germline, CDR1 is MGHDK and CDR2 SYGVNS. This CDR3 contains 14 residues.

This clonotype has only a few counts. The chain is built from TRBV2 and TRBJ2-7, with a possible D match to TRBD1 (6 bases). V was shortened by 6 bases and J by 5 bases, with 11 bases between the two germline ends. Germline CDR1 SNHLY, CDR2 FYNNEI. The length of the CDR3 is 12 residues. CDR3 in amino acids: CASRVTGDEQYF. The CDR3 DNA sequence: TGTGCCAGCAGAGTGACAGGTGACGAGCAGTACTTC. Based on the CDR3 plus reference TRBV2 and TRBJ2-7, the full variable domain is EPEVTQTPSHQVTQMGQEVILRCVPISNHLYFYWYRQILGQKVEFLVSFYNNEISEKSEIFDDQFSVERPDGSNFTLKIRSTKLEDSAMYFCASRVTGDEQYFGPGTRLTVT.

The table lists this clonotype with a few counts. V is TRBV11-1 and J is TRBJ2-1; D call uncertain. Germline assignment: CDR1 SGHAT and CDR2 FQDESV (reference sequence). V lost 5 bases to trimming and J lost 2 bases, with 10 bases between them. This CDR3 is 14 amino acids long. The CDR3 loop is CASSPIRTYNEQFF. CDR3 coding DNA: TGTGCCAGCAGCCCTATTCGGACCTACAATGAGCAGTTCTTC.

Remarks on this clonotype: Its ends do not fully match the called genes, so a read error is possible. The chain uses TRBV7-9 and TRBJ1-1, with TRBD1 identical over 10 bases. The CDR3 extends over 12 amino acids. CDR1 is SEHNR and CDR2 is FQNEAQ in the germline V gene (reference sequence). Here the CDR3 reads CASSSTGGAKTF. The CDR3 DNA reads TGTGCCAGCAGCTCGACAGGGGGCGCGAAAACCTTT.

The CDR3 coding sequence is TGTGCCAGCAGTCCCCGGACAGGGATCTACGAGCAGTACTTC. This encodes CASSPRTGIYEQYF. The rearrangement uses TRBV28 and TRBJ2-7, with 8 bases aligning to TRBD1. CDR1 and CDR2 from the germline V gene are MDHEN and SYDVKM. This CDR3 contains 14 residues. Trimming removed 5 bases from V and 3 bases from J; junction bases left unmatched: 6.

The chain has TRBV11-3 and TRBJ2-1, with a weak D call TRBD1 (5 bases). The germline V gene has CDR1 SGHNT and CDR2 YENEEA. This CDR3 contains 13 residues. Between the trimmed V and J ends, which lost 2 bases and 6 bases, there was a span of 8 bases. The CDR3 region has the DNA TGTGCCAGCAGCTTAAGGGGTGGCAATGAGCAGTTCTTC. Amino acids: CASSLRGGNEQFF.

This clonotype was counted a few times. The V and J genes are TRBV2 and TRBJ2-7; D is perhaps TRBD1 (6 bases). The CDR3 spans 13 residues. Trimming took 6 bases from V and 1 from J, leaving 10 bases between them. Germline V CDR1 and CDR2: SNHLY, FYNNEI. The CDR3 here is CASRDSQSYEQYF. The CDR3, as DNA: TGTGCCAGCAGGGACAGCCAGTCCTACGAGCAGTACTTC.

The rearrangement links TRBV28 to TRBJ2-7, with D possibly TRBD1 on 5 matching bases. CDR1 is MDHEN and CDR2 is SYDVKM in the germline V gene. There are 14 residues in the CDR3. The V and J ends lost 5 bases and 6 bases respectively, with 17 bases between them. This chain's CDR3 is CASSETDRLSEQYV. The CDR3 coding sequence is TGTGCCAGCAGTGAGACAGACCGTCTGTCCGAGCAGTACGTC.

V and J are TRBV4-1 and TRBJ2-2, with 11 bases identical to TRBD2. The CDR3 is 18 residues long. Germline trimming cut 1 base from V and 3 bases from J; bases unmatched to any gene: 7. From germline, CDR1 is MGHRA and CDR2 YSYEKL. This CDR3 reads CASSQATSGGPYTGELFF. As DNA, the CDR3 is TGCGCCAGCAGCCAAGCTACTAGCGGGGGACCCTACACCGGGGAGCTGTTTTTT.